Listed below are T cell receptor beta chains from one sample, sequenced in a study of cytomegalovirus exposure and HLA in healthy donors. Here immunoSEQ multiplex PCR was the method, and the copy in TCRdb shows in-frame clones only, minus some. The repertoire holds tens of thousands of clones, with over 65% as singletons. Sequencing was performed on PBMCs. The receptors come from a woman aged 40 to 50 in good health and CMV-seropositive. The CDR3 runs from the conserved cysteine through the conserved F or W. A D gene is named only where the DNA matches it firmly. Not all rows give a size; the values are once, few, many and, for expanded clones, a class.

clone_size | j_call | d_call | v_call | cdr3_nt | cdr3_aa
NA | TRBJ2-5 | NA | TRBV14 | TGTGCCAGCAGCCAAGAACGCTTAGAGGGAGAGACCCAGTACTTC | CASSQERLEGETQYF
once | TRBJ2-1 | NA | TRBV28 | TGTGCCAGCAACCCCGGGGGAACGAGCTCCTACAATGAGCAGTTCTTC | CASNPGGTSSYNEQFF
NA | TRBJ2-1 | TRBD1 | TRBV2 | TGTGCCAGCAGTTCCCGACAGGGCATCAATGAGCAGTTCTTC | CASSSRQGINEQFF
once | TRBJ1-1 | NA | TRBV20-1 | TGCAGTGCTGGACTGGACACTGAAGCTTTCTTT | CSAGLDTEAFF
few | TRBJ1-1 | NA | TRBV7-8 | TGTGCCAGCAGCCAAAAGGGACACCACACTGAAGCTTTCTTT | CASSQKGHHTEAFF
few | TRBJ1-4 | NA | TRBV7-9 | TGTGCCAGCAGCTTAAGCCCAGACAGTGCAACTAATGAAAAACTGTTTTTT | CASSLSPDSATNEKLFF
NA | TRBJ2-3 | NA | TRBV19 | TGTGCCAGTAGTATACAGGGGGATACGCAGTATTTT | CASSIQGDTQYF
NA | TRBJ2-1 | TRBD2 | TRBV19 | TGTGCCAGTAGCGTCGCCGGGACTACCTACAATGAGCAGTTCTTC | CASSVAGTTYNEQFF
NA | TRBJ2-2 | TRBD2 | TRBV7-3 | TGTGCCAGCAGCTTAGAGGGACTAGACACGAACACCGGGGAGCTGTTTTTT | CASSLEGLDTNTGELFF
NA | TRBJ1-6 | TRBD1 | TRBV6-5 | TGTGCCAGCAGTGGTAGGGGACAGGGGTTTTCACCCCTCCACTTT | CASSGRGQGFSPLHF
NA | TRBJ2-4 | TRBD2 | TRBV5-1 | TGCGCCAGCAGCCCTAGCGGGAGGGCCCATGAAAACATTCAGTACTTC | CASSPSGRAHENIQYF
NA | TRBJ2-7 | TRBD2 | TRBV6-5 | TGTGCCAGCAGCAGACTAGCGGGAGCCTCCTACGAGCAGTACTTC | CASSRLAGASYEQYF
NA | TRBJ2-7 | TRBD2 | TRBV5-1 | TGCGCCAGCAGCTCCGGACTAGCGGGAGACCCTAGCTCCTACGAGCAGTACTTC | CASSSGLAGDPSSYEQYF
NA | TRBJ2-1 | NA | TRBV28 | TGTGCCAACCCCTTGAACGGGACAGGGCTGATCCTTTCTAGCGGGAGCTCCTACAATGAGCAGTTCTTC | CANPLNGTGLILSSGSSYNEQFF
NA | TRBJ2-7 | TRBD2 | TRBV7-9 | TGTTCCAGCAGCTTAGCGGGGTGGGCTGGGGGAGGTGTCTACGAGCAGTACTTC | CSSSLAGWAGGGVYEQYF
NA | TRBJ2-1 | NA | TRBV15 | TGTGCCACCAGCCGGCGGGACCCCGGGCGGGTGCAGTTCTTC | CATSRRDPGRVQFF
NA | TRBJ2-5 | NA | TRBV13 | TGTGCCAGCAGCTCTGGCGGCGAGACCCAGTACTTC | CASSSGGETQYF
NA | TRBJ2-5 | NA | TRBV5-4 | TGTGCCAGCAGCGGCTACAGGGACCAAGAGACCCAGTACTTC | CASSGYRDQETQYF
NA | TRBJ2-3 | TRBD2 | TRBV7-2 | TGTGCCAGCAGCTACAGCGGGAGGCATAGCACAGATACGCAGTATTTT | CASSYSGRHSTDTQYF
once | TRBJ2-4 | TRBD1 | TRBV27 | TGTGCCAGCAGCCTCCGGGACAGGGCCAAAAACATTCAGTACTTC | CASSLRDRAKNIQYF
NA | TRBJ2-1 | TRBD1 | TRBV19 | TGTGCCACCGAGGGGGCATCGGACAATGAGCAGTTCTTC | CATEGASDNEQFF
NA | TRBJ2-1 | TRBD2 | TRBV7-3 | TGTGCCAGCAGCCTGATACCTACCCGGACTAGCGGTGGAAGAAATGAGCAGTTCTTC | CASSLIPTRTSGGRNEQFF
NA | TRBJ2-2 | NA | TRBV5-1 | TGCGCCAGCAGCTTGGCCTTGACACCCACCGGGGAGCTGTTTTTT | CASSLALTPTGELFF
NA | TRBJ2-3 | TRBD2 | TRBV29-1 | TGCAGTATAAAATGGGACGCGGGAGCCGGGGAGGCAGATACGCAGTATTTT | CSIKWDAGAGEADTQYF
NA | TRBJ2-3 | NA | TRBV15 | TGTGCCACCAGCAGGGCCGACTTTGCGCAGTATTTT | CATSRADFAQYF
NA | TRBJ1-1 | TRBD1 | TRBV10-3 | TGTGCCATCAGTGGGGGGACAGGGGGTTCTGAAGCTTTCTTT | CAISGGTGGSEAFF
NA | TRBJ2-5 | TRBD1 | TRBV2 | TGTGCCAGCAGTGCGAGACAGGGGGGATGGGAGACCCAGTACTTC | CASSARQGGWETQYF
NA | TRBJ2-2 | NA | TRBV7-3 | TGTGCCAGCAGCTTAGACCAGGGCAACACCGGGGAGCTGTTTTTT | CASSLDQGNTGELFF
NA | TRBJ2-1 | TRBD1 | TRBV4-1 | TGCGCCAGCAGCCAAGCAGACAGGGACAATGAGCAGTTCTTC | CASSQADRDNEQFF
NA | TRBJ1-2 | TRBD1 | TRBV28 | TGTGCCAGCAGTCTCCGGGACAGGGGAGTCGGCTACACCTTC | CASSLRDRGVGYTF
NA | TRBJ1-5 | NA | TRBV5-1 | TGCGCCAGCAGCTTAGAGGGTTTAAGTCAGCCCCAGCATTTT | CASSLEGLSQPQHF
NA | TRBJ2-1 | TRBD2 | TRBV19 | TGTGCCAGTAGTCTTCGACTAGCGGGAGTAAATGAGCAGTTCTTC | CASSLRLAGVNEQFF
NA | TRBJ1-4 | NA | TRBV6-5 | TGTGCCAGCGCTCGAGGGGGTGAAAAACTGTTTTTT | CASARGGEKLFF
NA | TRBJ2-6 | NA | TRBV12-2 | TGTGCAAGTCGCCCAGGCCCACAATCTGGGGCCAACGTCCTGACTTTC | CASRPGPQSGANVLTF
NA | TRBJ2-6 | NA | TRBV4-1 | TGCGCCAGCAGCCAAGGGTGGCAGGGGTCTGGGGCCAACGTCCTGACTTTC | CASSQGWQGSGANVLTF
NA | TRBJ1-5 | TRBD1 | TRBV29-1 | TGCAGCGTTGAATCCGGGCAGGGGGATCAGCCCCAGCATTTT | CSVESGQGDQPQHF
NA | TRBJ1-5 | NA | TRBV2 | TGTGCCAGCAGCGGAGGTAGCAATCAGCCCCAGCATTTT | CASSGGSNQPQHF
NA | TRBJ1-5 | NA | TRBV6-1 | TGTGCCAGCAGTGATTCGACAGGAAGGAATCAGCCCCAGCATTTT | CASSDSTGRNQPQHF
once | TRBJ2-7 | TRBD1 | TRBV7-9 | TGTGCCAGCAGCTACCGGGACAGGGGATTTTACGAGCAGTACTTC | CASSYRDRGFYEQYF
NA | TRBJ2-7 | NA | TRBV12-1 | TGTGCCAGCAGCCATTTCCCAGGGGCAGGGGCCTACGAGCAGTACTTC | CASSHFPGAGAYEQYF
NA | TRBJ2-5 | TRBD1 | TRBV13 | TGTGCCAGCAGCTTACGCCCGGGACAGGGCCACTTC | CASSLRPGQGHF
NA | TRBJ2-7 | NA | TRBV21-1 | TGTGCCAGCAGGGTCAAGCATCCCTACGAGCAGTACTTC | CASRVKHPYEQYF
NA | TRBJ2-1 | TRBD2 | TRBV27 | TGTGCCAGCAGTTTAACGTACAGACTAGCTCTGGATGAGCAGTTCTTC | CASSLTYRLALDEQFF
NA | TRBJ2-7 | TRBD1 | TRBV6-6 | TGTGCCAGCAGTACGGAAGACAGGGGGAAACACTACGAGCAGTACTTC | CASSTEDRGKHYEQYF
NA | TRBJ2-5 | TRBD1 | TRBV7-2 | TGTGCCAGCAGCCTGGACAGGGGACGAGAGACCCAGTACTTC | CASSLDRGRETQYF
NA | TRBJ2-7 | NA | TRBV9 | TGTGCCAGCAGCGTAGACACAGGGCCTTACGAGCAGTACTTC | CASSVDTGPYEQYF
once | TRBJ2-1 | TRBD2 | TRBV5-6 | TGTGCCAGCAGCTCTAGTGGGGGGGGATACAATGAGCAGTTCTTC | CASSSSGGGYNEQFF
NA | TRBJ2-2 | NA | TRBV15 | TGTGCCACCAGCAGCTACAGGGGGCGGATCGGGAGGGCCGACACCGGGGAGCTGTTTTTT | CATSSYRGRIGRADTGELFF
few | TRBJ2-5 | NA | TRBV11-1 | TGTGCCAGCAGCTTAGTCTTTCTGGGCGAGACCCAGTACTTC | CASSLVFLGETQYF
NA | TRBJ1-4 | TRBD1 | TRBV2 | TGTGCCGGCGACAGGGGAACTAATGAAAAACTGTTTTTT | CAGDRGTNEKLFF
NA | TRBJ2-4 | NA | TRBV21-1 | TGTGCCAGCAGCAAGACTAGCCCCAACATTCAGTACTTC | CASSKTSPNIQYF
NA | TRBJ1-3 | NA | TRBV10-3 | TGTGCCATCAGTGAAGGGACTGTCTCTGGAAACACCATATATTTT | CAISEGTVSGNTIYF
NA | TRBJ2-7 | TRBD1 | TRBV19 | TGTGCCAGTAGTGTCGGGACAGGGCCATACGAGCAGTACTTC | CASSVGTGPYEQYF